This is a list of T cell receptor beta chains from one sample in a study of blood T cell repertoires in COVID-19. TCRdb keeps only in-frame clones here, not all; method: immunoSEQ multiplex PCR. The table lists 13,000 or so clones, 90% of them singletons, with about a fifth in the top ten. The source material was peripheral blood. These receptors were collected from a human donor with active COVID-19. The donor label of this sample is uncertain. CDR3s include the opening cysteine and the closing phenylalanine or tryptophan. The D gene is left open where the match is weak. The listing skips clone size in some rows; elsewhere it reads once, few, many or a size class.

CDR3 protein	CDR3 DNA	clone size	V gene	J gene	D gene
CASSRTSGGSETQYF	TGTGCCAGCAGCAGGACTAGCGGGGGGTCGGAGACCCAGTACTTC	.	TRBV5-6	TRBJ2-5	TRBD2
CASRTTGSADTQYF	TGTGCCAGCAGGACGACAGGGTCAGCAGATACGCAGTATTTT	.	TRBV2	TRBJ2-3	TRBD1
CASSGGTRRLDEQFF	TGTGCCAGCAGCGGGGGGACTAGAAGATTGGATGAGCAGTTCTTC	few	TRBV9	TRBJ2-1	TRBD2
CASSPGTGESNQPQHF	TGCGCCAGCAGCCCCGGGACAGGGGAGAGCAATCAGCCCCAGCATTTT	.	TRBV5-1	TRBJ1-5	TRBD1
CASSVGTSADTQYF	TGTGCCAGCAGCGTAGGGACTAGCGCAGATACGCAGTATTTT	.	TRBV9	TRBJ2-3	TRBD2
CASRSRGGTEAFF	TGTGCCAGCAGGAGTCGGGGGGGCACTGAAGCTTTCTTT	.	TRBV6-5	TRBJ1-1	.
CASSSTSGGYNEQFF	TGTGCCAGCAGCTCGACTAGCGGGGGCTACAATGAGCAGTTCTTC	.	TRBV9	TRBJ2-1	TRBD2
CASSYRGSGNTIYF	TGTGCCAGCAGTTACAGGGGATCTGGAAACACCATATATTTT	.	TRBV6-5	TRBJ1-3	.
CASSLVGGATNEKLFF	TGTGCCAGCAGCTTAGTTGGGGGCGCAACTAATGAAAAACTGTTTTTT	.	TRBV7-6	TRBJ1-4	.
CASSPDRSSYEQYF	TGTGCCAGCAGCCCCGACAGGAGCTCCTACGAGCAGTACTTC	.	TRBV7-2	TRBJ2-7	.
CASRMTMNTEAFF	TGTGCCAGCAGAATGACAATGAACACTGAAGCTTTCTTT	.	TRBV6-5	TRBJ1-1	.
CASSLAGVSYEQYF	TGTGCCAGCAGTTTGGCAGGCGTCTCCTACGAGCAGTACTTC	.	TRBV27	TRBJ2-7	.
CASSQDGGQGLSSYEQYF	TGCGCCAGCAGCCAAGATGGGGGACAGGGCCTCTCCTCTTACGAGCAGTACTTC	.	TRBV4-1	TRBJ2-7	TRBD1
CASSGGAPKTQYF	TGTGCCAGTAGCGGGGGGGCACCTAAGACCCAGTACTTC	.	TRBV2	TRBJ2-5	TRBD2
CASSLSRQGNSPLHF	TGTGCCAGCAGCTTAAGCCGACAGGGGAACTCACCCCTCCACTTT	.	TRBV7-9	TRBJ1-6	TRBD1
CASSVTGSETQYF	TGTGCCAGCAGCGTAACCGGGAGTGAGACCCAGTACTTC	.	TRBV9	TRBJ2-5	.
CAIRGASGQGEEQYF	TGTGCCATCAGGGGGGCGTCGGGACAGGGCGAAGAGCAGTACTTC	.	TRBV10-3	TRBJ2-7	TRBD1
CASNSKGATGELFF	TGTGCCAGCAACTCTAAAGGGGCCACCGGGGAGCTGTTTTTT	.	TRBV28	TRBJ2-2	.
CASSLGTASNQPQHF	TGTGCCAGCAGCCTCGGGACAGCAAGCAATCAGCCCCAGCATTTT	.	TRBV11-1	TRBJ1-5	TRBD1
CASSKRGQPQHF	TGTGCCAGCAGCAAGAGGGGGCAGCCCCAGCATTTT	.	TRBV7-2	TRBJ1-5	.
CASSFDRDRGEKLFF	TGTGCCAGCAGTTTCGACCGGGACAGGGGTGAAAAACTGTTTTTT	.	TRBV27	TRBJ1-4	TRBD1
CASSERTSGSSTDTQYF	TGTGCCAGCAGTGAAAGGACTAGCGGGTCTAGCACAGATACGCAGTATTTT	.	TRBV6-1	TRBJ2-3	TRBD2
CASSLAKGKGYTF	TGCGCCAGCAGCTTGGCCAAGGGGAAGGGCTACACCTTC	.	TRBV5-1	TRBJ1-2	.
CASSLGGLGEETQYF	TGTGCCAGCAGCTTGGGAGGCTTAGGTGAGGAGACCCAGTACTTC	.	TRBV5-6	TRBJ2-5	.
CASSKALWASRGKPYEQYF	TGTGCCAGCAGCAAAGCGCTATGGGCCTCCCGAGGGAAACCCTACGAGCAGTACTTC	few	TRBV21-1	TRBJ2-7	.
CASSTGGPRADTQYF	TGTGCCAGCAGTACGGGGGGGCCTAGGGCAGATACGCAGTATTTT	.	TRBV6-5	TRBJ2-3	TRBD2